The 25 T cell receptor beta chains below all came from one sample that was sequenced in a study of cytomegalovirus exposure and HLA in healthy donors. Produced via immunoSEQ multiplex PCR; TCRdb's table is partial and in-frame only. This repertoire shows some 90,000 clones, approximately 88% found once; its top ten account for roughly 3.9%. The sequenced material came from PBMCs. Every receptor here comes from a woman in her 30s in good health and CMV-seronegative.

In its sample, this clone was seen once. The CDR3 spells CASSQLAGATEQYF. CDR3 nucleotides: TGTGCCAGCAGCCAGCTAGCGGGAGCTACCGAGCAGTACTTC. The chain links TRBV7-9 to TRBJ2-7; 10 bases map to TRBD2. This CDR3 has 14 amino acids. CDR1 and CDR2 from the germline V gene are SEHNR and FQNEAQ (reference sequence). Germline trimming cut 5 bases from V and 6 bases from J; bases unmatched to any gene: 7. Full variable domain (remainder filled in from reference TRBV7-9 and TRBJ2-7): DTGVSQNPRHKITKRGQNVTFRCDPISEHNRLYWYRQTLGQGPEFLTYFQNEAQLEKSRLLSDRFSAERPKGSFSTLEIQRTEQGDSAMYLCASSQLAGATEQYFGPGTRLTVT.

The rearrangement joins TRBV29-1 to TRBJ1-2; a weak D match, TRBD1 (6 bases). Trimming stripped 8 bases from V and 4 bases from J, with 23 bases between. This CDR3 is built from 15 residues. The V gene's germline CDR1 is SQVTM and CDR2 ANQGSEA. The CDR3 coding sequence is TGCAGCTCTGGAGTGATGACAGGACCGTTCTATGGCTACACCTTC. It is translated as CSSGVMTGPFYGYTF.

In this sample, this clone turned up a few times. This sequence joins TRBV5-1 and TRBJ2-1; D is possibly TRBD2 (7 bases). The CDR3 is made up of 15 amino acids. Germline V gene lookup returns CDR1 SGHRS and CDR2 YFSETQ. Deletions cut 2 bases from V and 2 bases from J, with 11 bases between. The DNA for the CDR3 is TGCGCCAGCAGCTTAAGCGGGGACACCTACAATGAGCAGTTCTTC. Translation gives CASSLSGDTYNEQFF.

The J gene is TRBJ2-6, the V gene TRBV5-4; no clear D gene. The CDR3 contains 15 residues. Germline-derived CDR1 and CDR2 are SGHNT and YYREEE (reference sequence). Trimming shortened V by 4 bases and J by 0 bases, and 8 bases separated the two germline ends. The CDR3 spells CASSLPSSGANVLTF. Here the CDR3 DNA reads TGTGCCAGCAGCCTACCCTCCTCTGGGGCCAACGTCCTGACTTTC.

CDR3 in DNA: TGTGCCAGCAGCGTAGGATCGAGCTCCTACAATGAGCAGTTCTTC. As protein: CASSVGSSSYNEQFF. The chain combines TRBV9 with TRBJ2-1; D gene unclear. Trimming shortened V by 0 bases and J by 0 bases, and 7 bases separated the two germline ends. The CDR3 has 15 amino acids. CDR1 is SGDLS, CDR2 YYNGEE, per germline.

The chain joins TRBV10-1 to TRBJ2-7, with 7 bases lining up with TRBD1. The CDR3 contains 13 residues. The V gene end was trimmed by 4 bases and the J gene end by 2 bases; junction bases not matched to a gene: 2. The germline V gene encodes CDR1 WNHNN and CDR2 SYGVQD (reference sequence). In nucleotides, the CDR3 is TGCGCCAGCAGTGCGGGACAGCCCTACGAGCAGTACTTC. This codes for CASSAGQPYEQYF.

The J gene is TRBJ2-7, the V gene TRBV6-5; the match to TRBD2 covers 8 bases. The germline V gene encodes CDR1 MNHEY and CDR2 SVGAGI. The CDR3 extends over 15 amino acids. V lost 0 bases to trimming and J lost 6 bases; unmatched junction nucleotides: 7. CDR3 protein: CASSYSPQRESEQYF. The CDR3 DNA reads TGTGCCAGCAGTTACTCCCCGCAGCGGGAGAGCGAGCAGTACTTC.

The rearrangement uses TRBV7-8 and TRBJ1-1, with 8 positions matching TRBD1. The V gene's germline CDR1 is SGHVS and CDR2 FQNEAQ. The junction had 12 bases not matched to a gene; V was cut back by 6 bases and J by 6 bases. This CDR3 comprises 15 residues. CDR3: CASSSTGGATAEAFF. DNA for the CDR3: TGTGCCAGCAGTTCCACAGGGGGAGCAACGGCTGAAGCTTTCTTT.

The chain employs TRBV15 and TRBJ2-1, with 9 bases that match TRBD1. J gave up 4 bases and V 3 bases, and 4 bases lay outside the gene matches. The CDR3 has 15 amino acids. CDR1 and CDR2 from the germline V gene are LNHNV and YYDKDF (reference sequence). CDR3 bases: TGTGCCACCAGCAGGCTACAGGGGGCGTACAATGAGCAGTTCTTC. It translates to CATSRLQGAYNEQFF.

The V gene is TRBV9, the J gene TRBJ2-4; D remains unclear. The ends were cut back, 3 bases at V and 0 bases at J, with 19 bases in the middle. Germline-derived CDR1 and CDR2 are SGDLS and YYNGEE. This CDR3 has 18 residues. This CDR3 reads CASSARVWRPLAKNIQYF. The CDR3 DNA follows: TGTGCCAGCAGCGCCCGGGTATGGCGGCCCCTAGCCAAAAACATTCAGTACTTC.

The chain uses TRBV15 and TRBJ1-6; a possible D gene is TRBD1 (5 bases). V lost 0 bases and J 8 bases, leaving 11 bases between the germline ends. CDR1 LNHNV and CDR2 YYDKDF come from the germline V gene (reference sequence). This CDR3 region has 15 residues. The CDR3 here is CATSRERGFYSPLHF. The CDR3 DNA follows: TGTGCCACCAGCAGAGAAAGGGGATTTTATTCACCCCTCCACTTT.

V usage is TRBV5-1 and J usage is TRBJ1-5; D not resolved. The germline V gene encodes CDR1 SGHRS and CDR2 YFSETQ. CDR3 size: 15 residues. Deletions cut 4 bases from V and 7 bases from J, with 18 bases between. Here the CDR3 DNA reads TGCGCCAGCAGCCCCCACCTCGGGTCGGGACAGCCCCAGCATTTT. Protein product: CASSPHLGSGQPQHF.

CDR3 protein: CASSPRTGRVGEQFF. CDR3 DNA sequence: TGTGCCAGCAGCCCCAGGACGGGAAGAGTAGGTGAGCAGTTCTTC. This chain uses TRBV7-8 with TRBJ2-1, with D maybe TRBD2 (5 bases). The CDR3 covers 15 residues. Trimming removed 5 bases at V and 9 bases at J, with 20 bases between. The germline V gene encodes CDR1 SGHVS and CDR2 FQNEAQ.

This clone has a handful of counts. J is TRBJ1-5 and V is TRBV21-1; the table's D call, TRBD1, was not checked against the DNA. TRBV21-1 corresponds to a pseudogene. CDR3 size: 15 residues. The CDR3 sequence is CARRDRDRSNQPQHF. The CDR3 coding sequence is TGTGCCAGACGGGACAGGGATCGGAGCAATCAGCCCCAGCATTTT.

This clone turned up a few times. The rearrangement joins TRBV18 to TRBJ2-3; weak D call: TRBD2 (6 bases). The V gene's germline CDR1 is KGHSH and CDR2 LQKENI. CDR3 length: 14 residues. With 2 bases removed from V and 5 bases from J, the gap between germline ends came to 11 bases. In DNA form, the CDR3 reads TGTGCCAGCTCACCAGGGACTGGGGGAGATACGCAGTATTTT. It codes for CASSPGTGGDTQYF.

In nucleotides, the CDR3 is TGTGCCAGCAGCTACAGGGGGGCTGGAAACACCATATATTTT. This sequence encodes CASSYRGAGNTIYF. This chain links TRBV7-6 with TRBJ1-3, with TRBD1 matching over 8 bases. The germline V gene encodes CDR1 SGHVS and CDR2 FNYEAQ. CDR3 length: 14 amino acids. J lost 2 bases, V lost 4 bases, and 1 base had no gene match. Drawing the rest from reference TRBV7-6 and TRBJ1-3, the complete variable domain is GAGVSQSPRYKVTKRGQDVALRCDPISGHVSLYWYRQALGQGPEFLTYFNYEAQQDKSGLPNDRFSAERPEGSISTLTIQRTEQRDSAMYRCASSYRGAGNTIYFGEGSWLTVV.

The rearrangement links TRBV7-6 to TRBJ2-3; D is possibly TRBD2 (5 bases). The germline V gene has CDR1 SGHVS and CDR2 FNYEAQ. V gave up 4 bases and J gave up 3 bases, with 8 bases separating them. The CDR3 consists of 13 residues. DNA of the CDR3: TGTGCCAGCAGCTCGCGGAGGACAGATACGCAGTATTTT. This gives the protein CASSSRRTDTQYF.

This chain connects TRBV28 to TRBJ1-5; the D gene is possibly TRBD1 (5 bases). V was pared by 10 bases and J by 5 bases, with 18 bases between. This CDR3 has 14 residues. The germline V gene has CDR1 MDHEN and CDR2 SYDVKM. The CDR3 DNA follows: TGTGCCACATGGGACTCCAAGAGGTATCAGCCCCAGCATTTT. This encodes CATWDSKRYQPQHF.

The rearrangement joins TRBV7-2 to TRBJ1-4; TRBD1 might be the D (5 bases). This CDR3 contains 16 residues. The V and J ends lost 1 base and 7 bases respectively, with 16 bases between them. The germline gives CDR1 SGHTA, CDR2 FQGNSA. CDR3 residues: CASSLGPGTRGEKLFF. The CDR3 DNA sequence: TGTGCCAGCAGCTTAGGCCCCGGAACAAGGGGTGAAAAACTGTTTTTT.

There are a few counts of this clone. The chain employs TRBV18 and TRBJ1-4; 9 bases match TRBD1. Germline assignment: CDR1 KGHSH and CDR2 LQKENI. The CDR3 extends over 14 amino acids. J gave up 8 bases and V 8 bases, and 9 bases lay outside the gene matches. The CDR3 sequence is CASQDDRGDEKLFF. DNA of the CDR3: TGTGCCAGCCAAGACGACAGGGGGGACGAAAAACTGTTTTTT.

The rearrangement joins TRBV23-1 to TRBJ2-3; 7 bases line up with TRBD1. TRBV23-1 has ORF status, its function being uncertain. The CDR3 extends over 13 amino acids. V shed 5 bases and J 2 bases; nucleotides not matched to a gene: 1. CDR3 loop: CASSGTDTDTQYF. CDR3 nucleotide sequence: TGCGCCAGCAGTGGGACAGACACAGATACGCAGTATTTT.

The chain has TRBV7-2 and TRBJ2-7; no clear D gene. Trimming took off 2 bases at V and 3 bases at J, with 11 bases between the two ends. Germline assignment: CDR1 SGHTA and CDR2 FQGNSA. This CDR3 is built from 14 residues. CDR3 sequence reads: CASSLMIPSYEQYF. The CDR3 DNA is TGTGCCAGCAGCTTAATGATCCCGAGCTACGAGCAGTACTTC.

The V call is TRBV7-6, the J call TRBJ2-2; 7 bases line up with TRBD1. Germline CDR1 SGHVS, CDR2 FNYEAQ. CDR3 length: 15 amino acids. V gave up 6 bases and J gave up 2 bases; unmatched junction bases: 6. CDR3 bases: TGTGCCAGCAGTCCGGGACAGAGAAACACCGGGGAGCTGTTTTTT. Its translation: CASSPGQRNTGELFF.

J is TRBJ2-7 and V is TRBV29-1; TRBD1 is a possible D gene (6 bases). The V end was cut by 5 bases, the J end by 1 base, with 9 bases between. The CDR3 sequence is 12 residues long. The germline V gene encodes CDR1 SQVTM and CDR2 ANQGSEA. The DNA for the CDR3 is TGCAGCGTTCGCGGACAGTCCTACGAGCAGTACTTC. It codes for CSVRGQSYEQYF.

This chain links TRBV18 with TRBJ1-5, with 11 nucleotides matching TRBD1. CDR3 length equals 15 residues. Germline V gene sequence: CDR1 KGHSH, CDR2 LQKENI. V shed 1 base, J shed 10 bases, and the junction held 6 bases outside the gene matches. The DNA of the CDR3 is TGTGCCAGCTCACCACTTGGACAGGGGGCCAGACCCCAGCATTTT. Its protein is CASSPLGQGARPQHF.